The 18 T cell receptor beta chains below were found in one sample sequenced in a study of T cell repertoires in cytomegalovirus infection. TCRdb reanalysed the reads using MiXCR and keeps one entry per CDR3 protein. The table includes some 400,000 distinct CDR3 sequences, roughly 20% detected once. The specimen sequenced was PBMCs. The source of these receptors is a human donor in good health (CMV status not recorded). Some clones in this sample may be carry-over from other donors' samples.

This sequence joins TRBV7-2 and TRBJ2-7; TRBD1 might be the D (5 bases). V was cut by 2 bases and J by 4 bases, with 12 bases left in between. Germline V CDR1 and CDR2: SGHTA, FQGNSA. The length of the CDR3 is 14 residues. This chain's CDR3 is CASSLRRGPYEQYF. CDR3 nucleotides: TGTGCCAGCAGCTTACGAAGGGGCCCTTACGAGCAGTACTTC.

The V and J genes are TRBV6-2 or TRBV6-3 and TRBJ2-7; D gene ambiguous. Looked up from germline, CDR1 is MNHEY and CDR2 is SVGEGT. The CDR3 consists of 12 residues. V shed 6 bases and J shed 7 bases, with 13 bases lying between them. The CDR3: CASSRTAREQYF. The CDR3 DNA sequence: TGTGCCAGCAGCCGAACAGCTCGGGAGCAGTACTTC.

This clonotype came up a few times. The rearrangement links TRBV19 to TRBJ2-3, with D possibly TRBD2 on 6 matching bases. Germline V gene lookup returns CDR1 LNHDA and CDR2 SQIVND (reference sequence). V was shortened by 5 bases and J by 3 bases, with 9 bases between the two germline ends. The CDR3 totals 13 residues. In DNA, the CDR3 is TGTGCCAGTAGTTGGCGGGAAACAGATACGCAGTATTTT. This gives the protein CASSWRETDTQYF.

This chain joins TRBV7-9 and TRBJ2-7; D is possibly TRBD1 (6 bases). The germline CDR1 and CDR2 sequences are SEHNR and FQNEAQ (reference sequence). The V end was cut by 11 bases, the J end by 2 bases, with 16 bases between. CDR3 length equals 13 residues. This CDR3 is CASARDNTYEQYF. CDR3 sequence (DNA): TGTGCCTCTGCCCGGGACAACACCTACGAGCAGTACTTC.

This clonotype occurred many times. The rearrangement links TRBV15 to TRBJ1-2; D unresolved. Germline CDR1 reads LNHNV; CDR2 reads YYDKDF (reference sequence). The CDR3 has 13 residues. With 1 base removed from V and 8 bases from J, the gap between germline ends came to 11 bases. CDR3 amino acids: CATSRVLLTGYTF. Written as DNA, the CDR3 is TGTGCCACCAGCAGAGTCCTTCTTACAGGCTACACCTTC.

The chain uses TRBV19 and TRBJ1-5, with TRBD1 matching over 10 bases. With V trimmed by 11 bases and J by 6 bases, 10 bases remained unmatched. Per the germline V gene, CDR1 is LNHDA and CDR2 is SQIVND (reference sequence). The CDR3 consists of 14 residues. CDR3 region: CAGPGQGQGQPQHF. The CDR3, as DNA: TGTGCCGGGCCGGGACAGGGGCAAGGTCAGCCCCAGCATTTT.

This rearrangement joins TRBV20-1 to TRBJ2-3; D is unresolved. Germline V CDR1 and CDR2: DFQATT, SNEGSKA (reference sequence). V gave up 3 bases and J gave up 6 bases, with 10 bases separating them. The CDR3 length is 12 residues. The DNA of the CDR3 is TGCAGTGCTAGTTACGCTCCGGATACGCAGTATTTT. Its translation is CSASYAPDTQYF.

This sequence joins TRBV20-1 and TRBJ2-1; 11 positions match TRBD2. Germline-derived CDR1 and CDR2 are DFQATT and SNEGSKA (reference sequence). This CDR3 has 14 residues. Losses at the gene ends were 3 bases for V and 7 bases for J; bases not matched to a gene: 5. The DNA for the CDR3 is TGCAGTGCTAGCCCCGGGACTAGCGGTAATGAGCAGTTCTTC. Its translation: CSASPGTSGNEQFF.

At least ten counts were recorded for this clonotype. DNA for the CDR3: TGTGCCAGCACCGCGGGGGCCCGCTCCTACAATGAGCAGTTCTTC. Translation: CASTAGARSYNEQFF. This rearrangement joins TRBV7-2 to TRBJ2-1, with a tentative D call TRBD2 (7 bases). With 7 bases removed from V and 0 bases from J, the gap between germline ends came to 13 bases. Germline V gene data show CDR1 as SGHTA and CDR2 as FQGNSA. CDR3 length equals 15 residues.

The V and J genes are TRBV12-3 or TRBV12-4 and TRBJ1-1; no clear D. V was trimmed by 10 bases and J by 6 bases, leaving 12 bases between them. This CDR3 region has 11 residues. The CDR3 nucleotides are TGTGCCACGACGGGTGTGCCTGAAGCTTTCTTT. It codes for CATTGVPEAFF.

In this sample, this clonotype turned up many times. The V call is TRBV4-2, the J call TRBJ2-5; D not certain. The germline CDR1 and CDR2 sequences are LGHNA and YNFKEQ. V lost 0 bases and J lost 6, with 8 bases in between. The CDR3 is made up of 13 amino acids. This CDR3 is CASSQEPGKTQYF. The CDR3 DNA is TGTGCCAGCAGCCAAGAACCCGGAAAGACCCAGTACTTC.

The chain couples TRBV7-2 to TRBJ1-5, with a possible D match to TRBD1 (5 bases). Trimming shortened V by 5 bases and J by 3 bases, and 14 bases separated the two germline ends. Looked up from germline, CDR1 is SGHTA and CDR2 is FQGNSA. The CDR3 contains 15 residues. CDR3 DNA sequence: TGTGCCAGCAGCCAATCACGGGGCCCCAATCAGCCCCAGCATTTT. Encoded protein: CASSQSRGPNQPQHF. Looking up the rest from reference TRBV7-2 and TRBJ1-5 gives the full variable domain: GAGVSQSPSNKVTEKGKDVELRCDPISGHTALYWYRQSLGQGLEFLIYFQGNSAPDKSGLPSDRFSAERTGGSVSTLTIQRTQQEDSAVYLCASSQSRGPNQPQHFGDGTRLSIL.

The rearrangement links TRBV28 to TRBJ1-5; no firm D call. Germline CDR1 and CDR2: MDHEN and SYDVKM. V lost 2 bases and J lost 1, with 6 bases in between. The CDR3 is made up of 14 amino acids. CDR3: CASSLPTSNQPQHF. As DNA, the CDR3 is TGTGCCAGCAGTTTACCCACAAGCAATCAGCCCCAGCATTTT.

This clonotype was detected many times. V and J are TRBV7-2 and TRBJ2-3, with D maybe TRBD2 (5 bases). V lost 1 base and J lost 1, with 9 bases in between. The CDR3 consists of 15 residues. Germline values: CDR1 SGHTA, CDR2 FQGNSA. This CDR3 is CASSLVGDGTDTQYF. DNA of the CDR3: TGTGCCAGCAGCTTAGTGGGAGACGGCACAGATACGCAGTATTTT. The full variable domain, rest sourced from reference TRBV7-2 and TRBJ2-3, is GAGVSQSPSNKVTEKGKDVELRCDPISGHTALYWYRQSLGQGLEFLIYFQGNSAPDKSGLPSDRFSAERTGGSVSTLTIQRTQQEDSAVYLCASSLVGDGTDTQYFGPGTRLTVL.

This sequence joins TRBV29-1 and TRBJ2-1; 7 bases are a match to TRBD2. The ends lost 5 bases at V and 3 bases at J; junction bases unmatched: 7. The CDR3 is 14 residues long. CDR1 and CDR2 from the germline V gene are SQVTM and ANQGSEA. The CDR3 DNA reads TGCAGCGTTTTAGGCGGGAGAGGCTACAATGAGCAGTTCTTC. This gives the protein CSVLGGRGYNEQFF.

The chain is built from TRBV15 and TRBJ1-2; D remains unclear. Trimming removed 1 base from V and 6 bases from J, with 6 bases in between. CDR3 size: 12 residues. Germline V gene lookup returns CDR1 LNHNV and CDR2 YYDKDF (reference sequence). The CDR3 here is CATSRVADGYTF. The CDR3 nucleotides are TGTGCCACCAGCAGAGTGGCTGATGGCTACACCTTC. Looking up the rest from reference TRBV15 and TRBJ1-2 gives the full variable domain: DAMVIQNPRYQVTQFGKPVTLSCSQTLNHNVMYWYQQKSSQAPKLLFHYYDKDFNNEADTPDNFQSRRPNTSFCFLDIRSPGLGDTAMYLCATSRVADGYTFGSGTRLTVV.

This clonotype has a count of ten or more. The chain links TRBV7-6 to TRBJ2-5; D possibly corresponds to TRBD2 (5 bases). This CDR3 contains 14 residues. Trimming cost V 5 bases and J 5 bases, with 15 bases left between them. CDR1 is SGHVS, CDR2 FNYEAQ, per germline. CDR3 DNA sequence: TGTGCCAGCAGCCCTATCGCTAGCCACGAGACCCAGTACTTC. This sequence encodes CASSPIASHETQYF.

The sample holds a few counts of this clonotype. The chain uses TRBV2 and TRBJ1-1; D is uncertain. Germline lookup yields CDR1 SNHLY and CDR2 FYNNEI. Trimming took off 1 base at V and 0 bases at J, with 12 bases between the two ends. The CDR3 is 16 residues long. The CDR3 loop reads CASSEEGSQLNTEAFF. DNA for the CDR3: TGTGCCAGCAGTGAAGAGGGATCACAGCTGAACACTGAAGCTTTCTTT.